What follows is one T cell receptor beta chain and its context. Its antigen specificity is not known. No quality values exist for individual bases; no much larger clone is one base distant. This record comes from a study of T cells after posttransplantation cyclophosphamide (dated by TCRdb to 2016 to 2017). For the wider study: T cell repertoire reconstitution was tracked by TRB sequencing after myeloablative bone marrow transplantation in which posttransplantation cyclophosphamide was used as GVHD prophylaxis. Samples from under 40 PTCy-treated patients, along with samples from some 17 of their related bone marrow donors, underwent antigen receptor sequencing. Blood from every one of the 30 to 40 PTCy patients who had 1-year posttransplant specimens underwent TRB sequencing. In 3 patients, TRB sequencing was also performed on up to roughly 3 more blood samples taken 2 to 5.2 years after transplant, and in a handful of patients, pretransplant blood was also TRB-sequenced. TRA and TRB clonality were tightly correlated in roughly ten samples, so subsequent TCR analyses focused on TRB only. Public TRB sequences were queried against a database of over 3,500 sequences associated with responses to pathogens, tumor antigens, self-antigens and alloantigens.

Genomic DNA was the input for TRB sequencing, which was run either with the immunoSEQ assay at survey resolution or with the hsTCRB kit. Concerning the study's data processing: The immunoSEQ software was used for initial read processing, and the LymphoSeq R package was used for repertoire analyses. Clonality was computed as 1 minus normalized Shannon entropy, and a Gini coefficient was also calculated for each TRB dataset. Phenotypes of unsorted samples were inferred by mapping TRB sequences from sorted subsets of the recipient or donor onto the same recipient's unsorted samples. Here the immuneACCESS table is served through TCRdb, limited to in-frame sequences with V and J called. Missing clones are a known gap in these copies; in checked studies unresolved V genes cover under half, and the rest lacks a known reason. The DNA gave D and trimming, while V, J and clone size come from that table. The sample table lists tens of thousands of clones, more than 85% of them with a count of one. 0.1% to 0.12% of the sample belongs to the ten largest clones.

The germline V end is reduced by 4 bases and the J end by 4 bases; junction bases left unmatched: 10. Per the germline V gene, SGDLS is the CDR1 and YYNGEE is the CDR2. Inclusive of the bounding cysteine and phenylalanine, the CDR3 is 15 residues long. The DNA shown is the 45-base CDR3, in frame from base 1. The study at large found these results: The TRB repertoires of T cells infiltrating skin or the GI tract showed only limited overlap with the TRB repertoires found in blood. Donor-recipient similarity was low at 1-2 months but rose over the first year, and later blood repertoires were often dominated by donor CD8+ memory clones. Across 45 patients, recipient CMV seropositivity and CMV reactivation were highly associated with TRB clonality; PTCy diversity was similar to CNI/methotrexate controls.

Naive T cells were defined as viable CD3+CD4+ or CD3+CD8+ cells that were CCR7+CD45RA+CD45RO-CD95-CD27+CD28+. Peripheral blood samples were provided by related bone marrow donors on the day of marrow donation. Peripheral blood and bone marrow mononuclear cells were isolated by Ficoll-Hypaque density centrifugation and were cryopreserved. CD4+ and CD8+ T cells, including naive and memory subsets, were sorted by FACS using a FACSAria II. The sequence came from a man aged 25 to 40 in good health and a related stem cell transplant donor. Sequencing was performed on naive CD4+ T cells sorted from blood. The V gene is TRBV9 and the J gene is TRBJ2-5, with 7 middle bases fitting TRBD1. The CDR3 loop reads CASSRDGTGAETQYF. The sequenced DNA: TGTGCCAGCAGCAGAGATGGTACAGGGGCAGAGACCCAGTACTTC.